Listed below are T cell receptor beta chains from one sample, sequenced in a study of patients and donors after allogeneic stem cell transplantation. TCRdb analysed the RT-PCR reads with MiXCR anew, one entry per CDR3 protein. The sample comprises under 200,000 distinct CDR3 sequences, approximately 30% of which are singletons, and roughly 3% rests with the top ten. The sample was blood, either unsorted or a sorted T cell fraction (not recorded which). All receptors come from a human donor who was either an allogeneic HSCT recipient or a stem cell or donor lymphocyte infusion donor (not recorded which). It is not recorded whose cells these are; they may come from a transplant donor. Each CDR3 is given with its conserved first and last residue. A D gene is named only where the DNA matches it firmly. Clone size is given for some rows only: seen once, a few or many times, or a class if the clone is expanded.

cdr3_aa | cdr3_nt | j_call | clone_size | v_call | d_call
CAISESSGVETEAFF | TGTGCCATCAGTGAGTCGAGTGGGGTGGAGACTGAAGCTTTCTTT | TRBJ1-1 | few | TRBV10-3 | -
CASRPRTGGRNEQFF | TGTGCCAGCAGGCCTCGGACAGGGGGCCGGAATGAGCAGTTCTTC | TRBJ2-1 | - | TRBV7-8 | TRBD1
CASSSPAGWGTDTQYF | TGTGCCAGCAGTTCCCCAGCGGGGTGGGGCACAGATACGCAGTATTTT | TRBJ2-3 | - | TRBV12-3/TRBV12-4 | TRBD2
CASSPGGQLNTEAFF | TGCGCCAGCAGCCCCGGGGGACAGTTGAACACTGAAGCTTTCTTT | TRBJ1-1 | - | TRBV4-1 | TRBD1
CASSSAGTSGSNEQFF | TGTGCCAGCAGTTCGGCCGGGACTAGCGGGAGCAATGAGCAGTTCTTC | TRBJ2-1 | - | TRBV6-2/TRBV6-3 | TRBD2
CASSPQGGMNTEAFF | TGTGCCAGCTCACCACAGGGAGGGATGAACACTGAAGCTTTCTTT | TRBJ1-1 | - | TRBV18 | -
CASSRPGANYGYTF | TGTGCCAGCAGCCGACCAGGGGCGAACTATGGCTACACCTTC | TRBJ1-2 | many | TRBV6-5 | -
CASSFNPVGTGGFEQYF | TGCGCCAGCAGCTTCAACCCCGTGGGGACAGGGGGGTTCGAGCAGTACTTC | TRBJ2-7 | once | TRBV5-1 | TRBD1
CASSWDSNTEAFF | TGTGCCAGCAGCTGGGACTCCAACACTGAAGCTTTCTTT | TRBJ1-1 | - | TRBV5-6 | -
CASSVEGSSNQPQHF | TGTGCCAGCAGCGTAGAGGGAAGCAGCAATCAGCCCCAGCATTTT | TRBJ1-5 | few | TRBV9 | -
CASSSMGSRRNSPLHF | TGTGCCAGCAGCTCGATGGGTAGCCGAAGGAATTCACCCCTCCACTTT | TRBJ1-6 | few | TRBV27 | -
CASSLYLAGPYEQYF | TGTGCCAGCAGTTTATATCTGGCTGGTCCCTACGAGCAGTACTTC | TRBJ2-7 | - | TRBV27 | -
CASSGQGAHTEAFF | TGCGCCAGCAGCGGACAGGGCGCTCACACTGAAGCTTTCTTT | TRBJ1-1 | few | TRBV5-1 | TRBD1
CSARDPIGSYTF | TGCAGTGCTAGAGACCCTATCGGCAGCTACACCTTC | TRBJ1-2 | many | TRBV20-1 | -
CASSRYISGANVLTF | TGTGCCAGCAGCCGCTACATCTCTGGGGCCAACGTCCTGACTTTC | TRBJ2-6 | - | TRBV3-1 | -
CASSGGEQYF | TGTGCCAGCTCAGGAGGCGAGCAGTACTTC | TRBJ2-7 | - | TRBV25-1 | -
CASSQDRDRNQPQHF | TGTGCCAGCAGCCAAGATCGGGACAGAAATCAGCCCCAGCATTTT | TRBJ1-5 | few | TRBV4-2 | TRBD1
CASSYEQVAAGYTF | TGTGCCAGCAGTTACGAACAGGTCGCGGCTGGCTACACCTTC | TRBJ1-2 | few | TRBV6-6 | -
CASSPVRVGRTVFF | TGTGCCAGCAGTCCCGTTCGGGTTGGACGAACGGTTTTCTTT | TRBJ1-1 | few | TRBV12-3/TRBV12-4 | -
CASGLVGYSTDTQYF | TGTGCTAGTGGTTTGGTAGGATATAGCACAGATACGCAGTATTTT | TRBJ2-3 | few | TRBV12-5 | -